A selection of T cell receptor beta chains follows, all from one sample in a study of T cell responses to AZD1222 COVID-19 vaccine. The method was immunoSEQ multiplex PCR; TCRdb's version includes in-frame clones alone and lacks a portion of them. The repertoire holds some 100,000 clones, with about 88% as singletons. The specimen comprised peripheral blood, sampled on day 0 of AZD1222 vaccination. These receptors originate from an adult in good health. CDR3s include the opening cysteine and the closing phenylalanine or tryptophan. The order of the fields is D gene, V gene, J gene, clone size, CDR3 DNA, CDR3 protein. The D gene is left open where the match is weak. For some rows the clone size is stated as once, few or many, or as a class when expanded; others skip it.

d_gene: -; v_gene: TRBV15; j_gene: TRBJ1-3; abundance: -; CDR3nt: TGTGCCACCAGCACCAGGCTCCCTGGAAACACCATATATTTT; CDR3aa: CATSTRLPGNTIYF
d_gene: -; v_gene: TRBV1; j_gene: TRBJ2-1; abundance: -; CDR3nt: TGCACCAGCAGCCAACAGACTAGCGGGAGATTGCGAAATGAGCAGTTCTTC; CDR3aa: CTSSQQTSGRLRNEQFF
d_gene: TRBD1; v_gene: TRBV19; j_gene: TRBJ1-5; abundance: -; CDR3nt: TGTGCCAGTAGTAGACCGGGACAGGGGGCCTTGGGCAATCAGCCCCAGCATTTT; CDR3aa: CASSRPGQGALGNQPQHF
d_gene: -; v_gene: TRBV7-8; j_gene: TRBJ2-1; abundance: -; CDR3nt: TGTGCCAGCAGCTTCAGCTCCTATTACAATGAGCAGTTCTTC; CDR3aa: CASSFSSYYNEQFF
d_gene: -; v_gene: TRBV11-3; j_gene: TRBJ2-2; abundance: few; CDR3nt: TGTGCCAGCAGCTTAGATTCCCACCCTAGCAACACCGGGGAGCTGTTTTTT; CDR3aa: CASSLDSHPSNTGELFF
d_gene: -; v_gene: TRBV6-5; j_gene: TRBJ1-1; abundance: few; CDR3nt: TGTGCCAGCAGTTACTCTATGGTTAAGGAAGCTTTCTTT; CDR3aa: CASSYSMVKEAFF
d_gene: -; v_gene: TRBV12-3/TRBV12-4; j_gene: TRBJ1-2; abundance: -; CDR3nt: TGTGCCAGCAGTTTGTCAGGGGAGGTGGGCTACACCTTC; CDR3aa: CASSLSGEVGYTF
d_gene: TRBD1; v_gene: TRBV6-2/TRBV6-3; j_gene: TRBJ1-5; abundance: -; CDR3nt: TGTGCCAGCAGTTCGGGACAGGGGGGAAGCAATCAGCCCCAGCATTTT; CDR3aa: CASSSGQGGSNQPQHF
d_gene: -; v_gene: TRBV28; j_gene: TRBJ1-2; abundance: -; CDR3nt: TGTGCCAGCAGCCCCGATGGGAACTATGGCTACACCTTC; CDR3aa: CASSPDGNYGYTF
d_gene: TRBD1; v_gene: TRBV6-2/TRBV6-3; j_gene: TRBJ2-7; abundance: -; CDR3nt: TGTGCCAGCAGTTCCATCCGGGACAGGGGGCTCTACGAGCAGTACTTC; CDR3aa: CASSSIRDRGLYEQYF
d_gene: TRBD1; v_gene: TRBV5-5; j_gene: TRBJ1-2; abundance: -; CDR3nt: TGTGCCAGCGGGCGAGGGACAGGGTCAGTGTATGGCTACACCTTC; CDR3aa: CASGRGTGSVYGYTF
d_gene: TRBD1; v_gene: TRBV11-2; j_gene: TRBJ1-3; abundance: once; CDR3nt: TGTGCCAGCAGCTTACGAGGGGGCCCATCGGGAAACACCATATATTTT; CDR3aa: CASSLRGGPSGNTIYF
d_gene: -; v_gene: TRBV12-3/TRBV12-4; j_gene: TRBJ1-1; abundance: -; CDR3nt: TGTGCCAGCAGCAAAAGCCTGGGTGAAGCTTTCTTT; CDR3aa: CASSKSLGEAFF
d_gene: -; v_gene: TRBV25-1; j_gene: TRBJ2-1; abundance: once; CDR3nt: TGTGCCAGCAGCCTCGAGGGAGCGGTCTACAATGAGCAGTTCTTC; CDR3aa: CASSLEGAVYNEQFF
d_gene: -; v_gene: TRBV29-1; j_gene: TRBJ1-2; abundance: -; CDR3nt: TGCAGCGTTGAAGATAGGACAGCTATTAACTATGGCTACACCTTC; CDR3aa: CSVEDRTAINYGYTF
d_gene: -; v_gene: TRBV12-1; j_gene: TRBJ1-2; abundance: few; CDR3nt: TGTGCCAGCAGCGGGGGACAGTACTATGGCTACACCTTC; CDR3aa: CASSGGQYYGYTF
d_gene: -; v_gene: TRBV5-1; j_gene: TRBJ2-2; abundance: -; CDR3nt: TGCGCCAGCAGGCCAGGGGTCGCGAACACCGGGGAGCTGTTTTTT; CDR3aa: CASRPGVANTGELFF
d_gene: TRBD1; v_gene: TRBV2; j_gene: TRBJ1-4; abundance: -; CDR3nt: TGTGCCAGCAGGGAAAGGACAGGGGCGAAGAATGAAAAACTGTTTTTT; CDR3aa: CASRERTGAKNEKLFF
d_gene: -; v_gene: TRBV9; j_gene: TRBJ2-3; abundance: -; CDR3nt: TGTGCCAGCAGCGTATTCGTAACAGATACGCAGTATTTT; CDR3aa: CASSVFVTDTQYF
d_gene: -; v_gene: TRBV11-2; j_gene: TRBJ2-7; abundance: -; CDR3nt: TGTGCCAGCAGACCCGATAGTCCCTACGAGCAGTACTTC; CDR3aa: CASRPDSPYEQYF
d_gene: -; v_gene: TRBV10-3; j_gene: TRBJ1-5; abundance: -; CDR3nt: TGTGCCATCAGTGTCGATAGCAATCAGCCCCAGCATTTT; CDR3aa: CAISVDSNQPQHF
d_gene: -; v_gene: TRBV6-1; j_gene: TRBJ1-5; abundance: -; CDR3nt: TGTGCCAGCAGTGAATTTGAGGGTTCGCGGAATCAGCCCCAGCATTTT; CDR3aa: CASSEFEGSRNQPQHF
d_gene: -; v_gene: TRBV7-2; j_gene: TRBJ2-3; abundance: -; CDR3nt: TGTGCCAGCAGCCGGTACTCACCAGATACGCAGTATTTT; CDR3aa: CASSRYSPDTQYF
d_gene: TRBD1; v_gene: TRBV3-1/TRBV3-2; j_gene: TRBJ1-4; abundance: -; CDR3nt: TGTGCCAGCAGCCAAGATCGCCGGGACAGGAGAGCCCCTAATGAAAAACTGTTTTTT; CDR3aa: CASSQDRRDRRAPNEKLFF
d_gene: -; v_gene: TRBV13; j_gene: TRBJ1-5; abundance: -; CDR3nt: TGTGCCAGCAGCCCCGACACTAGCAATCAGCCCCAGCATTTT; CDR3aa: CASSPDTSNQPQHF
d_gene: -; v_gene: TRBV19; j_gene: TRBJ1-2; abundance: -; CDR3nt: TGTGCCAGCCGACGGCCTAACTATGGCTACACCTTC; CDR3aa: CASRRPNYGYTF
d_gene: TRBD1; v_gene: TRBV28; j_gene: TRBJ1-1; abundance: -; CDR3nt: TGTGCCAGCAGGAAGACAGGGAGGTCTGAAGCTTTCTTT; CDR3aa: CASRKTGRSEAFF
d_gene: -; v_gene: TRBV10-3; j_gene: TRBJ2-1; abundance: -; CDR3nt: TGTGCCATCAGTGAGTCTCCCACGAATGAGCAGTTCTTC; CDR3aa: CAISESPTNEQFF
d_gene: -; v_gene: TRBV6-2/TRBV6-3; j_gene: TRBJ2-5; abundance: -; CDR3nt: TGTGCCAGCAGCTCTGGACGGGGGAGGGAGACCCAGTACTTC; CDR3aa: CASSSGRGRETQYF
d_gene: TRBD2; v_gene: TRBV6-5; j_gene: TRBJ2-7; abundance: -; CDR3nt: TGTGCCAGCAGCACTCTCGGGGGGAATTACGAGCAGTACTTC; CDR3aa: CASSTLGGNYEQYF
d_gene: TRBD1; v_gene: TRBV6-5; j_gene: TRBJ1-5; abundance: -; CDR3nt: TGTGCCAGCAGTACAGGGGGGAACAATCAGCCCCAGCATTTT; CDR3aa: CASSTGGNNQPQHF
d_gene: TRBD2; v_gene: TRBV19; j_gene: TRBJ2-1; abundance: -; CDR3nt: TGTGCCAGTAGGCTGACTAGCGGGACCCGCTACAATGAGCAGTTCTTC; CDR3aa: CASRLTSGTRYNEQFF
d_gene: -; v_gene: TRBV28; j_gene: TRBJ1-5; abundance: many; CDR3nt: TGTGCCAGCATTTTCGGACGGTTAAGCAATCAGCCCCAGCATTTT; CDR3aa: CASIFGRLSNQPQHF
d_gene: TRBD2; v_gene: TRBV10-3; j_gene: TRBJ2-2; abundance: -; CDR3nt: TGTGCCATCAGTGGGCGACTAGCGGGATACACCGGGGAGCTGTTTTTT; CDR3aa: CAISGRLAGYTGELFF
d_gene: -; v_gene: TRBV6-5; j_gene: TRBJ1-3; abundance: -; CDR3nt: TGTGCCAGCGGACGGAAGGACACCATATATTTT; CDR3aa: CASGRKDTIYF
d_gene: -; v_gene: TRBV19; j_gene: TRBJ1-1; abundance: -; CDR3nt: TGTGCCAGTAGTGTCACGAACACTGAAGCTTTCTTT; CDR3aa: CASSVTNTEAFF
d_gene: -; v_gene: TRBV19; j_gene: TRBJ2-3; abundance: -; CDR3nt: TGTGCCAGTAGTATAGATCACCGGGTTGGGGGGCGATGGTCTAGCACAGATACGCAGTATTTT; CDR3aa: CASSIDHRVGGRWSSTDTQYF
d_gene: -; v_gene: TRBV19; j_gene: TRBJ1-5; abundance: -; CDR3nt: TGTGCCAGTAGTACAGGGCCCAATCAGCCCCAGCATTTT; CDR3aa: CASSTGPNQPQHF
d_gene: -; v_gene: TRBV11-2; j_gene: TRBJ2-2; abundance: -; CDR3nt: TGTGCCAGCAGCAAACAGGGATTCTCCGGGGAGCTGTTTTTT; CDR3aa: CASSKQGFSGELFF